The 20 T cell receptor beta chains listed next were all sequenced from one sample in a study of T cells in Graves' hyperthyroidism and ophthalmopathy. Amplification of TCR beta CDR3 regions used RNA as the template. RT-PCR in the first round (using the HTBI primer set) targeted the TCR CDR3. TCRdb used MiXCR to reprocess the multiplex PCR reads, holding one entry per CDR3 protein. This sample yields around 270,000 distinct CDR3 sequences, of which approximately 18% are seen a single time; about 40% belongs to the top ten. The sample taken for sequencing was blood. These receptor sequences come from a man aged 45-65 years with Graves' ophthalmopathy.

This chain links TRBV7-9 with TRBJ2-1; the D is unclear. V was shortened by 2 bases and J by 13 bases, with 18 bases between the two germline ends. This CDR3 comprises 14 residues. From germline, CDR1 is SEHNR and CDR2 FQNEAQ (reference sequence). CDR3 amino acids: CASSLKGIVSYQFF. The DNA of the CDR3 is TGTGCCAGCAGCTTAAAAGGAATAGTTTCGTATCAGTTCTTC.

CDR3 DNA: TGTGCCAGCAGGCCTCATGGGGACGAGCAGTACTTC. This codes for CASRPHGDEQYF. The chain employs TRBV12-3 or TRBV12-4 and TRBJ2-7; D gene uncertain. Between the trimmed V and J ends, which lost 6 bases and 5 bases, there was a span of 11 bases. The CDR3 has 12 amino acids.

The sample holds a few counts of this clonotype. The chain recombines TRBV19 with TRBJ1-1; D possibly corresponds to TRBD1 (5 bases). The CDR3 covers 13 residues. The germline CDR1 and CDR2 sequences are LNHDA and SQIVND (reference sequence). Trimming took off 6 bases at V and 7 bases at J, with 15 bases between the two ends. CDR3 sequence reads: CASRQRGEFEAFF. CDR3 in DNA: TGTGCCAGTAGGCAACGGGGCGAATTTGAAGCTTTCTTT.

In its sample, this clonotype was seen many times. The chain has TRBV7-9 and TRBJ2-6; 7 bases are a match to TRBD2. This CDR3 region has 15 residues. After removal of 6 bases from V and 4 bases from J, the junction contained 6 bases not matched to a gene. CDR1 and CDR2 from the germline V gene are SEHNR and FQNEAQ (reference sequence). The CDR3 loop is CASSTDGGGANVLTF. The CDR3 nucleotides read TGTGCCAGCAGTACTGACGGGGGGGGGGCCAACGTCCTGACTTTC.

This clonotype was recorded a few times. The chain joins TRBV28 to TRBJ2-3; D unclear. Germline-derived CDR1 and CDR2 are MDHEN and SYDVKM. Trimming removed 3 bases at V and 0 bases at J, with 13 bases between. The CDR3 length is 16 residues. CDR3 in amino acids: CASSFGSTSSTDTQYF. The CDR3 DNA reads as TGTGCCAGCAGTTTTGGGTCAACCTCTAGCACAGATACGCAGTATTTT.

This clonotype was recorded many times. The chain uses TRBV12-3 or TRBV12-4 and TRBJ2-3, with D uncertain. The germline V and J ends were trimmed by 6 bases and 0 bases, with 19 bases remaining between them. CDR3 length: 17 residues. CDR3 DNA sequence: TGTGCCAGCAGCCCAGGAAGAGCGCTCTCTAGCACAGATACGCAGTATTTT. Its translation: CASSPGRALSSTDTQYF.

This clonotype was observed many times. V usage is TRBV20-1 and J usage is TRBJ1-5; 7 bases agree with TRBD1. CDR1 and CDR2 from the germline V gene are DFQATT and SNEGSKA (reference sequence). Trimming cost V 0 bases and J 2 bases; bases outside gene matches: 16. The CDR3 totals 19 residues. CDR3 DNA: TGCAGTGCTAGAGATATGACAGGGAGGACCACGAGGGGCAATCAGCCCCAGCATTTT. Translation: CSARDMTGRTTRGNQPQHF.

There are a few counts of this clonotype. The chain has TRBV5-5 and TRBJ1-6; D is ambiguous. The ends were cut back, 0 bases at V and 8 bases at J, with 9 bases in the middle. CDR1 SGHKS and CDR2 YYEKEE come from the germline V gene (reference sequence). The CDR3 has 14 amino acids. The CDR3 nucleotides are TGTGCCAGCAGCTTGGAGGAGTTGGATTCACCCCTCCACTTT. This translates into CASSLEELDSPLHF.

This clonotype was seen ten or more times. The CDR3 DNA reads as TGTGCCTGGGGAGGGGGGTCCTCCTACGAGCAGTACTTC. It translates to CAWGGGSSYEQYF. The chain couples TRBV30 to TRBJ2-7, with D possibly being TRBD1 or TRBD2 (6 bases each). The germline V and J ends were trimmed by 5 bases and 0 bases, with 11 bases remaining between them. The V gene's germline CDR1 is GTSNPN and CDR2 SVGIG (reference sequence). The CDR3 is 13 residues long.

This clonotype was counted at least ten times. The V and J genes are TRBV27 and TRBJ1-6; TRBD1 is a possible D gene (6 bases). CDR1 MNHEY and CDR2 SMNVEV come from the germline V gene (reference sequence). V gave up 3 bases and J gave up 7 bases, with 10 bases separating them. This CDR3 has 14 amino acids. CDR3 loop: CASSFQGQNSPLHF. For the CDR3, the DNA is TGTGCCAGCAGTTTTCAGGGGCAGAATTCACCCCTCCACTTT.

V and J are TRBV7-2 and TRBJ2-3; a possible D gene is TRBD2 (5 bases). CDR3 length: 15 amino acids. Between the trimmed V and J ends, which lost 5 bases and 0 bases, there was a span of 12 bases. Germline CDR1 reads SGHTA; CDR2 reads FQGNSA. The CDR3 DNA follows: TGTGCCAGCAGCCCGTTAGCTAGCAGCACAGATACGCAGTATTTT. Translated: CASSPLASSTDTQYF.

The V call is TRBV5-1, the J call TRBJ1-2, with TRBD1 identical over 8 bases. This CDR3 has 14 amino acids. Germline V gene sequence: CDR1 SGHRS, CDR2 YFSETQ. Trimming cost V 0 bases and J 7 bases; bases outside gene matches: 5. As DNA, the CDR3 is TGCGCCAGCAGCTTGGTTGGACAGGGTGTTGGCTACACCTTC. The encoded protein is CASSLVGQGVGYTF.

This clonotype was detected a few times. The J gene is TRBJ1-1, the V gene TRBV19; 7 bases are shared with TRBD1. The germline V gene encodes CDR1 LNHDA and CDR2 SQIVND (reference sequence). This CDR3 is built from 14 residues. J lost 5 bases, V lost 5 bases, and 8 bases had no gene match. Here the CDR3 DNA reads TGTGCCAGTAGTCCCGGACAGGTTAGGACTGAAGCTTTCTTT. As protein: CASSPGQVRTEAFF.

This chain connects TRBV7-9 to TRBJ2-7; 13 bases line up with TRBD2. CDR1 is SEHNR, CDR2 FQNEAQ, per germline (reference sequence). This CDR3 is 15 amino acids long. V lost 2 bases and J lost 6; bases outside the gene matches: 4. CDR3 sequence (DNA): TGTGCCAGCAGCTTAACCGGGACTAGCGGGGTCGAGCAGTACTTC. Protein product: CASSLTGTSGVEQYF.

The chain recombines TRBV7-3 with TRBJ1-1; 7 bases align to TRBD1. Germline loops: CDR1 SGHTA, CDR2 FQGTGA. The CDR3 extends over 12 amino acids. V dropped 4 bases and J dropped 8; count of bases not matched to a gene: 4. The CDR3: CASSSGGREAFF. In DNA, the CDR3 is TGTGCCAGCAGCTCAGGGGGTCGGGAAGCTTTCTTT.

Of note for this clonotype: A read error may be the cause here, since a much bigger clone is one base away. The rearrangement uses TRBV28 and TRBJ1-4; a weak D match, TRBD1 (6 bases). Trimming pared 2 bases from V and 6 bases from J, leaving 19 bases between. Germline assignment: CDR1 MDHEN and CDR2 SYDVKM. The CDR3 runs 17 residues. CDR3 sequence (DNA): TGTGCCAGCAGTTTACCCCCCGGGGGCAACTCAGATGAAAAACTGTTTTTT. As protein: CASSLPPGGNSDEKLFF.

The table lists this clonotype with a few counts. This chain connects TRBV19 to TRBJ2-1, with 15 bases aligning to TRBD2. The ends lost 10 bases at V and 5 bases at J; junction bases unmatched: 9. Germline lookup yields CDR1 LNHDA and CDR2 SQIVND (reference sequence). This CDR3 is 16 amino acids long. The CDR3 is CATEPGLAGGDNEQFF. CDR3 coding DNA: TGTGCCACCGAACCGGGACTAGCGGGAGGTGACAATGAGCAGTTCTTC.

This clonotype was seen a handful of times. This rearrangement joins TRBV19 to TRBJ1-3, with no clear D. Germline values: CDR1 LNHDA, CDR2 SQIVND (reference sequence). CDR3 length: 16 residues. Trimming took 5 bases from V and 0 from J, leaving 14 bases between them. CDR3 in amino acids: CASSRTGSRSGNTIYF. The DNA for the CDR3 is TGTGCCAGTAGTCGGACGGGAAGTCGCTCTGGAAACACCATATATTTT.

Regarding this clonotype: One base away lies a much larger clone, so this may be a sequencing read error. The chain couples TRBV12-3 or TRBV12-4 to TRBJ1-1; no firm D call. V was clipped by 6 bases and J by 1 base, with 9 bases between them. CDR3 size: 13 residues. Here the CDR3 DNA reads TGTGCCAGCAGCACCGAGAAGAACACTGAAGCTTTCTTT. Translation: CASSTEKNTEAFF.

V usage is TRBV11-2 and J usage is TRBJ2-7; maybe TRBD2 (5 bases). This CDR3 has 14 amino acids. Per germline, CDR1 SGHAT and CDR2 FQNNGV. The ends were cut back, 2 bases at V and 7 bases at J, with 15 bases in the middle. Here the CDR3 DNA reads TGTGCCAGCAGCTTAAGTGACTACGGAGGTGAGCAGTACTTC. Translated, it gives CASSLSDYGGEQYF.